These 26 T cell receptor beta chains came from one sample sequenced in a study of OX40 agonist ivuxolimab in advanced cancers. Profiling relied on immunoSEQ multiplex PCR, and the TCRdb table lists in-frame clones only, not all of them. The table shows around 64,000 clones, with roughly 84% occurring only once. Here the sequenced sample was CD4+ or CD8+ T cells sorted from blood, taken in a trial of the OX40 agonist ivuxolimab. All receptors come from an adult with an advanced solid tumor such as melanoma, head and neck, liver or kidney cancer.

This chain connects TRBV6-5 to TRBJ1-2; the D is unclear. There are 16 residues in the CDR3. V lost 0 bases, J lost 2 bases, and 13 bases lay in between. Germline CDR1 and CDR2: MNHEY and SVGAGI. CDR3 DNA sequence: TGTGCCAGCAGTTACTCGACGGGGAAAGCCAACTATGGCTACACCTTC. Encoded protein: CASSYSTGKANYGYTF.

The rearrangement joins TRBV19 to TRBJ2-7, with 10 bases identical to TRBD1. The CDR3 totals 15 residues. Germline V gene lookup returns CDR1 LNHDA and CDR2 SQIVND (reference sequence). Losses at the gene ends were 3 bases for V and 2 bases for J; bases not matched to a gene: 4. The CDR3 reads CASSIGTGAPYEQYF. CDR3 coding DNA: TGTGCCAGTAGTATTGGGACAGGGGCCCCCTACGAGCAGTACTTC.

This chain links TRBV5-6 with TRBJ1-2; the D is unclear. The CDR3 has 13 residues. Germline V gives CDR1 SGHDT, CDR2 YYEEEE. V lost 1 base and J 1 base, leaving 5 bases between the germline ends. The CDR3 region is CASSLKGNYGYTF. DNA for the CDR3: TGTGCCAGCAGCTTGAAGGGTAACTATGGCTACACCTTC.

This chain joins TRBV4-2 and TRBJ2-7, with 12 positions matching TRBD1. Germline V CDR1 and CDR2: LGHNA, YNFKEQ. V dropped 1 base and J dropped 5; count of bases not matched to a gene: 6. The length of the CDR3 is 16 residues. The CDR3 coding sequence is TGTGCCAGCAGCCAAGTGATAGGGACAGGGGGCCACGAGCAGTACTTC. Residues: CASSQVIGTGGHEQYF.

The chain recombines TRBV29-1 with TRBJ2-3, with 8 bases fitting TRBD2. The germline CDR1 and CDR2 sequences are SQVTM and ANQGSEA. The CDR3 loop spans 15 amino acids. Unmatched junction bases numbered 6, after V lost 3 bases and J lost 1 base. The CDR3 here is CSVDWLAGRTDTQYF. CDR3 nucleotides: TGCAGCGTTGACTGGCTAGCGGGCCGCACAGATACGCAGTATTTT.

The chain is built from TRBV29-1 and TRBJ2-5, with D perhaps matching TRBD1 (5 bases). Gene TRBJ2-7 matches the end of the DNA better, so the J call may be wrong. Germline-derived CDR1 and CDR2 are SQVTM and ANQGSEA. The CDR3 totals 13 residues. The CDR3 loop reads CSANRQGIGEQYF. The CDR3, as DNA: TGCAGCGCTAACAGGCAGGGTATAGGCGAGCAGTACTTC.

Remarks on this clone: Within the sample, other DNA sequences also encode this same CDR3. The rearrangement uses TRBV6-5 and TRBJ1-2; D is uncertain. V was pared by 2 bases and J by 4 bases, with 11 bases between. CDR1 is MNHEY and CDR2 is SVGAGI in the germline V gene. The CDR3 spans 14 residues. The CDR3: CASSYGGQPYGYTF. The CDR3 bases are TGTGCCAGCAGTTACGGAGGGCAGCCCTATGGCTACACCTTC.

The chain recombines TRBV19 with TRBJ2-7; 10 bases map to TRBD2. This CDR3 spans 15 amino acids. In germline, CDR1 is LNHDA, CDR2 SQIVND (reference sequence). Trimming at V came to 5 bases and at J to 2 bases, leaving 6 bases not matched to a gene. The CDR3 nucleotides read TGTGCCAGTAGTGTCGGACTAGCGGCCACCTACGAGCAGTACTTC. Translating gives CASSVGLAATYEQYF.

V usage is TRBV15 and J usage is TRBJ1-4; D possibly corresponds to TRBD1 (5 bases). Germline V CDR1 and CDR2: LNHNV, YYDKDF (reference sequence). The V and J ends lost 1 base and 7 bases respectively, with 16 bases between them. CDR3 size: 16 residues. The CDR3 region is CATSRGQGAIGEKLFF. CDR3 DNA: TGTGCCACCAGCAGAGGGCAGGGCGCGATAGGTGAAAAACTGTTTTTT.

The rearrangement links TRBV5-1 to TRBJ1-1, with unresolved D. Germline loops: CDR1 SGHRS, CDR2 YFSETQ. This CDR3 comprises 14 residues. V was cut by 7 bases and J by 0 bases, with 13 bases left in between. As DNA, the CDR3 is TGCGCCAGCTCCGGAGGGAGCATGAACACTGAAGCTTTCTTT. This gives the protein CASSGGSMNTEAFF.

The chain uses TRBV28 and TRBJ1-1; no definite D call. This CDR3 contains 17 residues. Germline values: CDR1 MDHEN, CDR2 SYDVKM. V gave up 5 bases and J gave up 0 bases, with 19 bases separating them. CDR3 residues: CASSLPLEGMMNTEAFF. CDR3 DNA sequence: TGTGCCAGCAGTCTCCCCCTTGAAGGGATGATGAACACTGAAGCTTTCTTT.

This chain links TRBV7-2 with TRBJ1-4, with D possibly being TRBD1 (6 bases). Germline V gene data show CDR1 as SGHTA and CDR2 as FQGNSA. V was trimmed by 2 bases and J by 6 bases, leaving 13 bases between them. The CDR3 covers 15 residues. The CDR3 DNA is TGTGCCAGCAGCTTATTCGGGAGGGGGGATGAAAAACTGTTTTTT. It codes for CASSLFGRGDEKLFF.

This chain connects TRBV7-3 to TRBJ2-2; D is unclear. The CDR3 contains 16 residues. Germline CDR1 reads SGHTA; CDR2 reads FQGTGA. Trimming took off 1 base at V and 2 bases at J, with 11 bases between the two ends. The DNA of the CDR3 is TGTGCCAGCAGCTTAATTTACTCTTCAAACACCGGGGAGCTGTTTTTT. This encodes CASSLIYSSNTGELFF.

The CDR3 nucleotides read TGTGCCAGCAGCAAGGGCTCCTACGAGCAGTACTTC. It yields the protein CASSKGSYEQYF. The J gene is TRBJ2-7, the V gene TRBV7-2; no reliable D call. Germline CDR1 SGHTA, CDR2 FQGNSA. Trimming took off 5 bases at V and 0 bases at J, with 5 bases between the two ends. The CDR3 is made up of 12 amino acids.

The chain joins TRBV19 to TRBJ2-7; TRBD1 might be the D (6 bases). The CDR3 has 15 residues. Germline lookup yields CDR1 LNHDA and CDR2 SQIVND (reference sequence). Between the trimmed V and J ends, which lost 5 bases and 4 bases, there was a span of 18 bases. The CDR3 sequence: CASSPRQGMWYEQYF. The CDR3 DNA reads as TGTGCCAGTAGTCCCCGGCAGGGGATGTGGTACGAGCAGTACTTC.

V gene TRBV9 combines with J gene TRBJ1-3; D unclear. Looked up from germline, CDR1 is SGDLS and CDR2 is YYNGEE. V shed 6 bases and J shed 0 bases, with 7 bases lying between them. This CDR3 is 13 amino acids long. The CDR3 reads CASTRDSGNTIYF. CDR3 DNA sequence: TGTGCCAGCACCCGGGACTCTGGAAACACCATATATTTT.

This chain joins TRBV7-3 and TRBJ2-7, with D possibly TRBD1 on 7 matching bases. V dropped 5 bases and J dropped 1 base, with 15 bases sitting between them. The germline V gene has CDR1 SGHTA and CDR2 FQGTGA. This CDR3 has 15 residues. CDR3 DNA: TGTGCCAGCAGCACCCGGAGGGGGCAATCCTACGAGCAGTACTTC. Translation gives CASSTRRGQSYEQYF.

The genes are TRBV21-1 and TRBJ1-5. TRBV21-1 is termed a pseudogene. This CDR3 region has 15 residues. This CDR3 is CASSKDRVVYQPQHF. DNA of the CDR3: TGTGCCAGCAGCAAAGATCGGGTCGTTTATCAGCCCCAGCATTTT.

The chain recombines TRBV9 with TRBJ1-1; TRBD1 matches 8 bases. Unmatched junction bases numbered 9, after V lost 4 bases and J lost 4 bases. The CDR3 is made up of 15 amino acids. Germline V gene lookup returns CDR1 SGDLS and CDR2 YYNGEE. The CDR3 reads CASSPRTGWATEAFF. CDR3 DNA sequence: TGTGCCAGCAGCCCTCGGACAGGGTGGGCCACTGAAGCTTTCTTT. Filled out from reference TRBV9 and TRBJ1-1, the complete variable domain reads DSGVTQTPKHLITATGQRVTLRCSPRSGDLSVYWYQQSLDQGLQFLIQYYNGEERAKGNILERFSAQQFPDLHSELNLSSLELGDSALYFCASSPRTGWATEAFFGQGTRLTVV.

The CDR3 sequence: CASLRGSHDNEQFF. The CDR3, as DNA: TGTGCCAGCTTGCGCGGGAGTCACGACAATGAGCAGTTCTTC. The chain recombines TRBV2 with TRBJ2-1; the match to TRBD2 covers 7 bases. J gave up 5 bases and V 8 bases, and 9 bases lay outside the gene matches. The germline gives CDR1 SNHLY, CDR2 FYNNEI. This CDR3 contains 14 residues.

V usage is TRBV28 and J usage is TRBJ2-5; 11 bases map to TRBD2. This CDR3 is 16 amino acids long. CDR1 is MDHEN, CDR2 SYDVKM, per germline. V was pared by 2 bases and J by 4 bases, with 6 bases of the junction left unmatched. CDR3 amino acids: CASSLQVAGGRETQYF. The CDR3 DNA is TGTGCCAGCAGTTTACAGGTAGCGGGGGGGCGAGAGACCCAGTACTTC.

Only a few counts were recorded for this clone. This CDR3 reads CAWRGQYNSPLHF. CDR3 DNA: TGTGCCTGGAGGGGACAGTATAATTCACCCCTCCACTTT. The chain uses TRBV30 and TRBJ1-6, with 7 bases fitting TRBD1. This CDR3 is built from 13 residues. Unmatched junction bases numbered 0, after V lost 3 bases and J lost 4 bases. Germline V gene lookup returns CDR1 GTSNPN and CDR2 SVGIG (reference sequence).

The chain employs TRBV7-9 and TRBJ2-2, with 12 positions matching TRBD2. This CDR3 has 15 amino acids. Germline assignment: CDR1 SEHNR and CDR2 FQNEAQ (reference sequence). V was clipped by 1 base and J by 7 bases; unmatched bases: 1. The CDR3 loop reads CASSLVLAGGGELFF. The CDR3 DNA is TGTGCCAGCAGCTTAGTACTAGCGGGGGGCGGGGAGCTGTTTTTT. Using reference TRBV7-9 and TRBJ2-2 for the parts outside the CDR3, the full variable domain is DTGVSQNPRHKITKRGQNVTFRCDPISEHNRLYWYRQTLGQGPEFLTYFQNEAQLEKSRLLSDRFSAERPKGSFSTLEIQRTEQGDSAMYLCASSLVLAGGGELFFGEGSRLTVL.

The CDR3 coding sequence is TGTGCCACCAGCAGAGATAGAGGTTACGAGCAGTACTTC. The encoded protein is CATSRDRGYEQYF. The chain has TRBV15 and TRBJ2-7; D is unclear. The germline V gene has CDR1 LNHNV and CDR2 YYDKDF (reference sequence). The CDR3 contains 13 residues. Trimming removed 0 bases at V and 4 bases at J, with 7 bases between.

This clone showed up just once. V gene TRBV5-1 combines with J gene TRBJ2-5; 8 nucleotides align to TRBD1. This CDR3 has 13 amino acids. The germline CDR1 and CDR2 sequences are SGHRS and YFSETQ. V gave up 7 bases and J gave up 2 bases; unmatched junction bases: 4. CDR3 DNA: TGCGCCAGCGGGAGGACAGGGCAAGAGACCCAGTACTTC. This translates into CASGRTGQETQYF.

The chain has TRBV28 and TRBJ2-7, with D possibly matching TRBD1 (6 bases). The germline V and J ends were trimmed by 4 bases and 3 bases, with 19 bases remaining between them. The CDR3 consists of 16 residues. The germline V gene encodes CDR1 MDHEN and CDR2 SYDVKM. As DNA, the CDR3 is TGTGCCAGCAGTTCTTTCTTCTCAGGGGAGCGCTACGAGCAGTACTTC. As protein: CASSSFFSGERYEQYF.